These 7 T cell receptor beta chains were all obtained from the same sample, sequenced in a study of cytomegalovirus exposure and HLA in healthy donors. The PCR used 60 Vbeta and 13 Jbeta primers. Sequencing used immunoSEQ multiplex PCR; TCRdb keeps in-frame clones, though not all of them. The sample holds approximately 89,000 clones, 85% seen once. Sequencing was performed on PBMCs. Every receptor here comes from a man in his forties in good health and CMV-seropositive.

The J gene is TRBJ2-4, the V gene TRBV7-9; 10 nucleotides line up with TRBD2. Germline assignment: CDR1 SEHNR and CDR2 FQNEAQ (reference sequence). V lost 3 bases and J lost 10; bases outside the gene matches: 3. The CDR3 is 13 amino acids. The CDR3 spells CASSLTSGSIQYF. The CDR3 nucleotides read TGTGCCAGCAGCTTGACTAGCGGGTCGATTCAGTACTTC.

V is TRBV11-2 and J is TRBJ2-7, with 9 nucleotides matching TRBD1. Germline lookup yields CDR1 SGHAT and CDR2 FQNNGV. The CDR3 spans 15 residues. Trimming removed 1 base from V and 6 bases from J; junction bases left unmatched: 7. Written as DNA, the CDR3 is TGTGCCAGCAGCTTAGTTGGGACAGGGCTGTTCGAGCAGTACTTC. This sequence encodes CASSLVGTGLFEQYF.

The chain combines TRBV6-6 with TRBJ2-7, with 8 bases matching TRBD1. Trimming cost V 5 bases and J 2 bases; bases outside gene matches: 5. Germline V gene sequence: CDR1 MNHNY, CDR2 SVGAGI (reference sequence). This CDR3 has 14 residues. The CDR3 region is CASSPQGVAYEQYF. For the CDR3, the DNA is TGTGCCAGCAGTCCACAGGGGGTTGCCTACGAGCAGTACTTC.

The chain is built from TRBV5-6 and TRBJ1-2, with 8 nucleotides matching TRBD1. Germline CDR1 is SGHDT and CDR2 is YYEEEE. The CDR3 runs 14 residues. The ends lost 0 bases at V and 8 bases at J; junction bases unmatched: 6. CDR3 residues: CASSLGQGASGYTF. In nucleotides, the CDR3 is TGTGCCAGCAGCTTGGGTCAGGGGGCCAGCGGCTACACCTTC. The whole variable domain, remainder taken from reference TRBV5-6 and TRBJ1-2, is DAGVTQSPTHLIKTRGQQVTLRCSPKSGHDTVSWYQQALGQGPQFIFQYYEEEERQRGNFPDRFSGHQFPNYSSELNVNALLLGDSALYLCASSLGQGASGYTFGSGTRLTVV.

The chain links TRBV7-9 to TRBJ2-1, with D possibly matching TRBD2 (5 bases). V lost 1 base, J lost 8 bases, and 6 bases lay in between. CDR3 length: 12 residues. Germline-derived CDR1 and CDR2 are SEHNR and FQNEAQ (reference sequence). This CDR3 is CASSLVGDEQFF. The CDR3 DNA reads TGTGCCAGCAGCTTAGTCGGGGATGAGCAGTTCTTC. The variable domain in full, with the rest retrieved from reference TRBV7-9 and TRBJ2-1, is DTGVSQNPRHKITKRGQNVTFRCDPISEHNRLYWYRQTLGQGPEFLTYFQNEAQLEKSRLLSDRFSAERPKGSFSTLEIQRTEQGDSAMYLCASSLVGDEQFFGPGTRLTVL.

V is TRBV6-6 and J is TRBJ1-2, with D perhaps TRBD1 (5 bases). The CDR3 covers 16 residues. CDR1 is MNHNY, CDR2 SVGAGI, per germline (reference sequence). Trimming left V 2 bases short and J 3 bases short, with 16 bases between. The CDR3 sequence: CASSYGLLGTDYGYTF. In nucleotides, the CDR3 is TGTGCCAGCAGTTACGGCCTCCTAGGGACTGACTATGGCTACACCTTC.

This sequence joins TRBV28 and TRBJ1-5; 10 nucleotides match TRBD1. The CDR3 contains 15 residues. Germline-derived CDR1 and CDR2 are MDHEN and SYDVKM. Unmatched junction bases numbered 6, after V lost 6 bases and J lost 4 bases. The chain's CDR3 is CASSLDRGPNQPQHF. In DNA, the CDR3 is TGTGCCAGCAGCCTAGACAGGGGGCCGAATCAGCCCCAGCATTTT.